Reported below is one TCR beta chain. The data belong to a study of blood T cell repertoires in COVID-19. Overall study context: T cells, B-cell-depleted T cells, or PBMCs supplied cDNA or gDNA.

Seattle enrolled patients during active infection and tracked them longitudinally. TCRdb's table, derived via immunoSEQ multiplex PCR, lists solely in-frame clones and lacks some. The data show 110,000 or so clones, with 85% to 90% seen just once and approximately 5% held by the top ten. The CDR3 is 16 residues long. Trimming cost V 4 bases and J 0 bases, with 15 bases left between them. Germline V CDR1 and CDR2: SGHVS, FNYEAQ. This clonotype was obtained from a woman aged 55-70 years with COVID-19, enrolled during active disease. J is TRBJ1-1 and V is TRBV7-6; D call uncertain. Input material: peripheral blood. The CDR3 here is CASSSRWISLNTEAFF. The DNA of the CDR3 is TGTGCCAGCAGCTCCAGGTGGATAAGTTTGAACACTGAAGCTTTCTTT.